This TCR beta chain derives from a study of cytotoxic CD8 clonotypes in ibrutinib-treated CLL. Study details: In all, roughly twelve patients were relapsed/refractory, some 14 were treatment-naive and around 17 were IGHV unmutated. Overall study results and limits: At progression, clonality fell back toward baseline after rising at ibrutinib response.

About 2 micrograms of genomic DNA (from cryopreserved PBMCs) were used for TCR beta libraries. The J segment lost 2 bases and the V segment lost 3 bases, leaving 3 bases of the junction unmatched. This CDR3 contains 14 residues. Looked up from germline, CDR1 is LNHDA and CDR2 is SQIVND (reference sequence). Comment on this clone: The antigen remains undetermined.

Libraries were prepared by immunoSEQ multiplex PCR; TCRdb keeps only in-frame clonotypes and omits some of them. The table lists approximately 130,000 clones, 84% of them singletons. The clonotype was recovered from a human donor with chronic lymphocytic leukemia. V gene TRBV19 combines with J gene TRBJ2-5; 7 bases match TRBD2. Material: PBMCs, obtained after 24 months of ibrutinib treatment. The CDR3: CASSIRRGQETQYF. The CDR3 nucleotides read TGTGCCAGTAGTATTCGGCGGGGGCAAGAGACCCAGTACTTC.